The entry that follows covers one TCR beta chain sequence. The data were taken from a study of OX40 agonist ivuxolimab in advanced cancers. TCRdb's table, derived via immunoSEQ multiplex PCR, lists solely in-frame clones and lacks some. The sample holds around 70,000 clones; approximately 80% are singletons and the top ten take around 1.8%. V was pared by 2 bases and J by 1 base, with 12 bases of the junction left unmatched. CDR3 size: 19 residues. Per germline, CDR1 MDHEN and CDR2 SYDVKM. This material consisted of CD4+ or CD8+ T cells sorted from blood, taken in a trial of the OX40 agonist ivuxolimab. V usage is TRBV28 and J usage is TRBJ2-3, with TRBD2 identical over 10 bases. The clonotype originates from an adult with an advanced solid tumor such as melanoma, head and neck, liver or kidney cancer. The CDR3 bases are TGTGCCAGCAGTTTAGTTGGATTAGCTAGCGGGAGTGGCACAGATACGCAGTATTTT. As protein: CASSLVGLASGSGTDTQYF.